This T cell receptor beta chain was found in a study of post-analysis software for immune sequencing data. On this clonotype itself: What it binds is not known. Germline is not matched at one junction end, which may reflect a read error.

The library was made from cDNA and included unique molecular identifiers. TCRdb analysed the PCR reads with MiXCR anew, one entry per CDR3 protein. The sample holds fewer than 850,000 distinct CDR3 sequences, 30% seen once. Study observations and caveats: The study found TRBV5-6, TRBV5-1 and TRBV20-1 among five TRBV segments more frequent in patients than controls.

There are 12 residues in the CDR3. In germline, CDR1 is DFQATT, CDR2 SNEGSKA (reference sequence). The gene calls are TRBV20-1 and TRBJ1-6; 7 bases are shared with TRBD1. Specimen: blood. This TCR was recovered from a girl aged 5 to 17 with multiple sclerosis. CDR3 amino acids: CGAKGQTSPLHF. CDR3 DNA: TGCGGTGCCAAGGGACAGACTTCACCCCTCCACTTT.